This T cell receptor (beta chain) was captured in a study of CD8 T cells in Susac syndrome. With 8 bases clipped from V and 4 bases from J, the junction kept 11 bases outside the gene matches. CDR1 and CDR2 from the germline V gene are LNHNV and YYDKDF (reference sequence). The CDR3 has 16 residues. When the RNA was reverse transcribed, random hexamers were used with an input of about 0.5 to 1 ug. Amplification of TCR beta CDR3 used immunoSEQ multiplex PCR across 54 Vbeta and 13 Jbeta. One entry per CDR3 protein, called by TCRdb with MiXCR from the immunoSEQ multiplex PCR reads. This table holds more than 65,000 distinct CDR3 sequences, about 95% found once. It was healthy donors who served as the controls, matched for age and sex. Negative isolation was used for CD8+ and CD4+ T cells, and FACS enrichment was applied to TEMRA cells.

The V gene is TRBV15, the J gene TRBJ2-3; TRBD2 matches 11 bases. The receptor was isolated from a human donor in good health. The source material was CD8+ T cells from PBMCs. Here the CDR3 reads CATFSLTSGGPDTQYF. The CDR3 DNA reads as TGTGCCACCTTTTCTCTAACTAGCGGGGGCCCAGATACGCAGTATTTT.